This entry is about one TCR beta chain. Authors' methods: Nucleated cell counts were estimated from reference gene primer amplification. Sequenced by immunoSEQ multiplex PCR; TCRdb stores in-frame clones only, minus some. V, J and clone size are those of that table, while D and trimming were read from the DNA. The sample carries about 200,000 clones, approximately 87% recorded once. The sample originates from a study of blood T cell repertoires in COVID-19. Whole-study context: Sites across the United States, Italy and Spain contributed samples from acute and convalescent COVID-19.

Germline values: CDR1 SGHTA, CDR2 FQGNSA. This CDR3 spans 14 amino acids. V gave up 3 bases and J gave up 9 bases; unmatched junction bases: 7. The chain employs TRBV7-2 and TRBJ2-2; 7 bases map to TRBD2. Sequencing input: peripheral blood. The receptor was derived from a person between 70 and 80 years old with COVID-19, enrolled during active disease. The CDR3 sequence is CASSLEGGPRELFF. In nucleotides, the CDR3 is TGTGCCAGCAGCTTGGAGGGAGGGCCCCGGGAGCTGTTTTTT. Using reference TRBV7-2 and TRBJ2-2 for the parts outside the CDR3, the full variable domain is GAGVSQSPSNKVTEKGKDVELRCDPISGHTALYWYRQSLGQGLEFLIYFQGNSAPDKSGLPSDRFSAERTGGSVSTLTIQRTQQEDSAVYLCASSLEGGPRELFFGEGSRLTVL.